This T cell receptor beta chain was sequenced during a study of CD8+CD57+ T cells in acquired aplastic anemia. Genomic DNA acted as the template from which TCR beta VDJ combination and CDR3 sequence profiling were carried out. TCRdb re-called the reads with MiXCR, one entry per CDR3 protein. This sample has approximately 250,000 distinct CDR3 sequences, with 82% found just once. This CDR3 comprises 14 residues. CDR1 is SGHTA, CDR2 FQGNSA, per germline. The ends were cut back, 5 bases at V and 13 bases at J, with 24 bases in the middle. Whoever was chosen for sequencing had shown CD8+CD57+ cell expansion by flow cytometry.

Material: sorted CD4+, CD8+, or CD8+CD57+ T cells (not recorded which) from PBMCs. V is TRBV7-2 and J is TRBJ2-7; tentatively, D is TRBD2 (5 bases). This TCR derives from a human donor with aplastic anemia. The DNA of the CDR3 is TGTGCCAGCAGCATCACCGGAGGCTCCGACGAGCGCTACTTC. Protein sequence: CASSITGGSDERYF. Full variable domain (outside the CDR3, taken from reference TRBV7-2 and TRBJ2-7): GAGVSQSPSNKVTEKGKDVELRCDPISGHTALYWYRQSLGQGLEFLIYFQGNSAPDKSGLPSDRFSAERTGGSVSTLTIQRTQQEDSAVYLCASSITGGSDERYFGPGTRLTVT.